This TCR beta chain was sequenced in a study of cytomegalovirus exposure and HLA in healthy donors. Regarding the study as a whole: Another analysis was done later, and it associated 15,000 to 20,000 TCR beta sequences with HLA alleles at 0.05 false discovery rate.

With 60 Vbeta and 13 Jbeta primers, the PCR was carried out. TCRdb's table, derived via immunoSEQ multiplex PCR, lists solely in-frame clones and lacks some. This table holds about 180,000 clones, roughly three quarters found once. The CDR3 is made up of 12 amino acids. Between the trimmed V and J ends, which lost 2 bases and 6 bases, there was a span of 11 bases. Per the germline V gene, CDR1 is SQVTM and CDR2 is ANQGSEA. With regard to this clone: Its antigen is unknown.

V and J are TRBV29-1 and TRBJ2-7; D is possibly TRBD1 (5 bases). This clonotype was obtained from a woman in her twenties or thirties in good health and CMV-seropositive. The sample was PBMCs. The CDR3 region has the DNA TGCAGCGTTGAAAAGGGGAACAGCGAGCAGTACTTC. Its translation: CSVEKGNSEQYF.